This record covers a single TCR beta chain. This clonotype was detected many times. Its binding antigen is unknown. Base-call qualities are not available, and no considerably larger clone is one nucleotide away. The data were taken from a study of T cell repertoires in cytomegalovirus infection (dated by TCRdb to the late 2010s). About the investigation overall: Donor HLA type was relevant to the analysis, as public TCR beta signatures indicated carriage of CMV infection together with the matching HLA type.

The V end gives up 1 base and the J end 10 bases, leaving 2 bases in the junction not matched to a gene. Inclusive of the bounding cysteine and phenylalanine, the CDR3 is 13 residues long. Here the CDR3 DNA is all that survives: 39 bases in frame from base 1. CDR1 and CDR2 are read off the germline V gene as SGHTA and FQGNSA. The full study reports these points: In both this cohort and an independent roughly 330-donor cohort, the cumulative frequency of public TCR beta family members distinguished carriers of CMV infection plus the relevant HLA type. The ex vivo response was dominated by HLA-C-restricted CMV-specific TCR beta clonotypes, which also provided the single most frequent clonotype in two of eight donors.

The sample was run on an Illumina HiSeq 1500. TCRdb reprocessing: public reads trimmed at Q25 with fastp, clones called with MiXCR, in-frame beta chains kept. Each entry merges the rows of one CDR3 protein and shows their most common DNA and genes. The sample profile shows around 320,000 distinct CDR3 sequences; more than 8% of them were found once. Together, the top ten hold around 4.1% of the sample. This TCR was recovered from a human donor in good health (CMV status not recorded). Some clones in this sample may be carry-over from other donors' samples. The sequenced sample consisted of PBMCs. The sequence joins TRBV7-2 to TRBJ1-1; 11 junctional bases match TRBD1. The CDR3 has the sequence CASSLGGTGGAFF. The DNA sequence is TGTGCCAGCAGCTTAGGGGGGACAGGGGGAGCTTTCTTT. Here the CDR3 is joined to the reference TRBV7-2 and TRBJ1-1 genes, and the full variable domain is: GAGVSQSPSNKVTEKGKDVELRCDPISGHTALYWYRQSLGQGLEFLIYFQGNSAPDKSGLPSDRFSAERTGGSVSTLTIQRTQQEDSAVYLCASSLGGTGGAFFGQGTRLTVV.